This entry lists 10 T cell receptor beta chains sequenced from one sample in a study of T cell responses to AZD1222 COVID-19 vaccine. Generated by immunoSEQ multiplex PCR, the TCRdb table keeps only in-frame clones and is missing some. The table lists some 200,000 clones, just over 90% of them singletons. The sample consisted of peripheral blood, taken on day 0 of MenACWY control vaccination. These receptors came from an adult in good health.

The sample holds many counts of this clone. The V call is TRBV7-3, the J call TRBJ2-1; 11 nucleotides line up with TRBD2. The length of the CDR3 is 15 residues. After removal of 4 bases from V and 6 bases from J, the junction contained 5 bases not matched to a gene. CDR1 is SGHTA and CDR2 is FQGTGA in the germline V gene. The DNA for the CDR3 is TGTGCCAGCAGCTCTCTAGCGGGGGGCTTCAATGAGCAGTTCTTC. It yields the protein CASSSLAGGFNEQFF.

In its sample, this clone was seen once. The chain employs TRBV10-2 and TRBJ1-5, with 9 positions matching TRBD1. Germline CDR1 WSHSY, CDR2 SAAADI. Trimming at V came to 2 bases and at J to 5 bases, leaving 4 bases not matched to a gene. The CDR3 is made up of 15 amino acids. The CDR3 region has the DNA TGCGCCAGCAGTGAGGGACAGGGGTTCTATCAGCCCCAGCATTTT. It codes for CASSEGQGFYQPQHF.

V and J are TRBV3-1 (or the pseudogene TRBV3-2) and TRBJ1-3; no clear D gene. This CDR3 is 12 amino acids long. Germline CDR1 and CDR2: LGHDT and YNNKEL (reference sequence). V lost 7 bases, J lost 1 base, and 5 bases lay in between. The CDR3 region is CASTKSGNTIYF. The CDR3, as DNA: TGTGCCAGCACCAAATCTGGAAACACCATATATTTT.

The chain uses TRBV5-1 and TRBJ1-5; D is undetermined. The CDR3 consists of 13 residues. Germline assignment: CDR1 SGHRS and CDR2 YFSETQ. V was trimmed by 0 bases and J by 3 bases, leaving 4 bases between them. This chain's CDR3 is CASSLGTNQPQHF. CDR3 in DNA: TGCGCCAGCAGCTTGGGCACCAATCAGCCCCAGCATTTT.

The chain uses TRBV19 and TRBJ2-2; D call uncertain. CDR3 length equals 14 residues. CDR1 and CDR2 from the germline V gene are LNHDA and SQIVND (reference sequence). The V end was cut by 10 bases, the J end by 5 bases, with 17 bases between. CDR3 sequence reads: CATRTGPATGELFF. The CDR3 DNA reads as TGTGCCACTCGGACCGGGCCGGCAACCGGGGAGCTGTTTTTT.

The chain couples TRBV27 to TRBJ1-4, with TRBD1 matching 8 bases. V was pared by 3 bases and J by 8 bases, with 8 bases of the junction left unmatched. This CDR3 has 15 amino acids. The V gene's germline CDR1 is MNHEY and CDR2 SMNVEV (reference sequence). The CDR3 here is CASSFSWTGNEKLFF. The CDR3 DNA reads as TGTGCCAGCAGTTTTAGTTGGACAGGGAACGAAAAACTGTTTTTT.

This chain links TRBV15 with TRBJ1-4; D ambiguous. V gave up 4 bases and J gave up 6 bases, with 6 bases separating them. Germline V gene lookup returns CDR1 LNHNV and CDR2 YYDKDF (reference sequence). The CDR3 totals 12 residues. As DNA, the CDR3 is TGTGCCACCAGCACAGCCGATGAAAAACTGTTTTTT. It specifies CATSTADEKLFF.

CDR3: CASSQDSGGTYEQYF. The CDR3 DNA reads TGTGCCAGCAGCCAAGATAGCGGGGGCACCTACGAGCAGTACTTC. The rearrangement joins TRBV3-1 (or the pseudogene TRBV3-2) to TRBJ2-7, with 9 bases that match TRBD2. CDR3 length: 15 amino acids. Germline values: CDR1 LGHDT, CDR2 YNNKEL (reference sequence). With 0 bases clipped from V and 2 bases from J, the junction kept 2 bases outside the gene matches.

This chain connects TRBV6-5 to TRBJ1-1; the D gene is possibly TRBD1 (5 bases). This CDR3 spans 14 amino acids. V shed 2 bases and J shed 4 bases, with 11 bases lying between them. Germline CDR1 reads MNHEY; CDR2 reads SVGAGI. CDR3 in DNA: TGTGCCAGCAGTTACACTCCGGGACCCACTGAAGCTTTCTTT. Translated: CASSYTPGPTEAFF.

The chain is built from TRBV7-6 and TRBJ1-5, with D perhaps TRBD1 (5 bases). V was clipped by 2 bases and J by 5 bases, with 13 bases between them. Germline assignment: CDR1 SGHVS and CDR2 FNYEAQ. This CDR3 contains 15 residues. CDR3 amino acids: CASSLWGGEDQPQHF. The CDR3 bases are TGTGCCAGCAGCTTATGGGGAGGGGAGGATCAGCCCCAGCATTTT.